Listed below are T cell receptor beta chains from one sample, sequenced in a study of blood T cell repertoires in COVID-19. Using immunoSEQ multiplex PCR, the repertoire was profiled, and TCRdb retains in-frame clones only, with some absent. The data hold around 160,000 clones, with approximately 80% observed a single time. The sequencing input was PBMCs or T cells enriched from blood (not recorded which). Receptors originate from a man aged 35 to 55 who had recovered from COVID-19. CDR3s include the opening cysteine and the closing phenylalanine or tryptophan. D genes are given only for firm matches. Some rows have no size entry. The others give once, few or many, or a class for an expanded clone.

d_gene: .; abundance: .; v_gene: TRBV29-1; j_gene: TRBJ1-1; CDR3aa: CSVIHLLGAFF; CDR3nt: TGCAGCGTCATTCACCTGCTAGGAGCTTTCTTT
d_gene: TRBD2; abundance: .; v_gene: TRBV7-7; j_gene: TRBJ2-5; CDR3aa: CASSFLAGGRETQYF; CDR3nt: TGTGCCAGCAGCTTTCTAGCGGGGGGGCGGGAGACCCAGTACTTC
d_gene: TRBD1; abundance: .; v_gene: TRBV5-1; j_gene: TRBJ1-6; CDR3aa: CASSHGTGDNSPLHF; CDR3nt: TGCGCCAGCAGCCACGGGACAGGGGATAATTCACCCCTCCACTTT
d_gene: .; abundance: .; v_gene: TRBV10-2; j_gene: TRBJ2-2; CDR3aa: CASFPAKNTGELFF; CDR3nt: TGCGCCAGCTTCCCAGCGAAAAACACCGGGGAGCTGTTTTTT
d_gene: .; abundance: .; v_gene: TRBV30; j_gene: TRBJ1-3; CDR3aa: CAWSSSGNTIYF; CDR3nt: TGTGCCTGGAGCAGCTCTGGAAACACCATATATTTT
d_gene: TRBD1; abundance: few; v_gene: TRBV6-4; j_gene: TRBJ1-2; CDR3aa: CASRSQGVGYTF; CDR3nt: TGTGCCAGCAGAAGTCAGGGGGTTGGCTACACCTTC
d_gene: .; abundance: once; v_gene: TRBV3-1/TRBV3-2; j_gene: TRBJ2-7; CDR3aa: CASSTRGLSYEQYF; CDR3nt: TGTGCCAGCAGCACCCGTGGGCTCTCCTACGAGCAGTACTTC
d_gene: TRBD2; abundance: .; v_gene: TRBV9; j_gene: TRBJ2-3; CDR3aa: CASSATLGAGGLTDTQYF; CDR3nt: TGTGCCAGCAGCGCGACCCTAGGGGCGGGGGGACTCACAGATACGCAGTATTTT
d_gene: TRBD1; abundance: .; v_gene: TRBV28; j_gene: TRBJ1-1; CDR3aa: CASNTGQGGTEAFF; CDR3nt: TGTGCCAGCAACACGGGGCAGGGGGGCACTGAAGCTTTCTTT
d_gene: .; abundance: .; v_gene: TRBV2; j_gene: TRBJ2-1; CDR3aa: CASRAGNEQFF; CDR3nt: TGTGCCAGCAGGGCCGGGAATGAGCAGTTCTTC
d_gene: .; abundance: .; v_gene: TRBV7-2; j_gene: TRBJ2-3; CDR3aa: CASSFGGRTDTQYF; CDR3nt: TGTGCCAGCAGCTTCGGGGGACGCACAGATACGCAGTATTTT
d_gene: .; abundance: .; v_gene: TRBV27; j_gene: TRBJ1-5; CDR3aa: CASSWRIGGNQPQHF; CDR3nt: TGTGCCAGCAGTTGGAGGATTGGGGGCAATCAGCCCCAGCATTTT
d_gene: TRBD1; abundance: .; v_gene: TRBV2; j_gene: TRBJ1-2; CDR3aa: CASGQGYGYTF; CDR3nt: TGTGCCAGCGGACAGGGGTATGGCTACACCTTC
d_gene: .; abundance: .; v_gene: TRBV20-1; j_gene: TRBJ2-3; CDR3aa: CSARDSYTQYF; CDR3nt: TGCAGTGCTCGGGACTCCTATACGCAGTATTTT
d_gene: .; abundance: .; v_gene: TRBV11-2; j_gene: TRBJ1-1; CDR3aa: CASSLDPGVNTEAFF; CDR3nt: TGTGCCAGCAGCTTAGATCCCGGAGTCAACACTGAAGCTTTCTTT
d_gene: .; abundance: .; v_gene: TRBV25-1; j_gene: TRBJ2-5; CDR3aa: CASSAPPGDQETQYF; CDR3nt: TGTGCCAGCAGTGCTCCCCCGGGGGATCAAGAGACCCAGTACTTC
d_gene: TRBD1; abundance: many; v_gene: TRBV11-3; j_gene: TRBJ1-1; CDR3aa: CASSLSGQGTEAFF; CDR3nt: TGTGCCAGCAGCTTATCGGGACAGGGCACTGAAGCTTTCTTT
d_gene: TRBD1; abundance: .; v_gene: TRBV5-6; j_gene: TRBJ1-2; CDR3aa: CASSYGQGNYGYTF; CDR3nt: TGTGCCAGCAGCTACGGACAGGGAAACTATGGCTACACCTTC
d_gene: .; abundance: .; v_gene: TRBV5-1; j_gene: TRBJ1-4; CDR3aa: CASSPGGASELFF; CDR3nt: TGCGCCAGCAGCCCCGGGGGGGCAAGTGAACTGTTTTTT
d_gene: TRBD2; abundance: few; v_gene: TRBV9; j_gene: TRBJ2-5; CDR3aa: CASSLGALAGEETQYF; CDR3nt: TGTGCCAGCAGTCTTGGAGCCCTAGCGGGGGAAGAGACCCAGTACTTC
d_gene: .; abundance: .; v_gene: TRBV4-1; j_gene: TRBJ2-3; CDR3aa: CASSLTGYYTDTQYF; CDR3nt: TGCGCCAGCAGCCTAACAGGGTACTACACAGATACGCAGTATTTT
d_gene: TRBD1; abundance: .; v_gene: TRBV29-1; j_gene: TRBJ2-7; CDR3aa: CSASGGKSSYEQYF; CDR3nt: TGCAGCGCCTCAGGGGGTAAGAGCTCCTACGAGCAGTACTTC
d_gene: .; abundance: few; v_gene: TRBV7-2; j_gene: TRBJ2-2; CDR3aa: CASSSYGSRTGELFF; CDR3nt: TGTGCCAGCAGCTCATACGGCTCCAGGACCGGGGAGCTGTTTTTT
d_gene: .; abundance: .; v_gene: TRBV19; j_gene: TRBJ2-6; CDR3aa: CASTPLGQGQSGANVLTF; CDR3nt: TGTGCCAGTACCCCCCTCGGGCAGGGTCAGAGTGGGGCCAACGTCCTGACTTTC
d_gene: .; abundance: .; v_gene: TRBV3-1/TRBV3-2; j_gene: TRBJ1-5; CDR3aa: CASSPPGGLNQPQHF; CDR3nt: TGTGCCAGCAGTCCTCCTGGGGGCCTAAATCAGCCCCAGCATTTT
d_gene: .; abundance: few; v_gene: TRBV11-1; j_gene: TRBJ2-7; CDR3aa: CASSLAFTAYEQYF; CDR3nt: TGTGCCAGCAGCTTAGCCTTCACAGCCTACGAGCAGTACTTC